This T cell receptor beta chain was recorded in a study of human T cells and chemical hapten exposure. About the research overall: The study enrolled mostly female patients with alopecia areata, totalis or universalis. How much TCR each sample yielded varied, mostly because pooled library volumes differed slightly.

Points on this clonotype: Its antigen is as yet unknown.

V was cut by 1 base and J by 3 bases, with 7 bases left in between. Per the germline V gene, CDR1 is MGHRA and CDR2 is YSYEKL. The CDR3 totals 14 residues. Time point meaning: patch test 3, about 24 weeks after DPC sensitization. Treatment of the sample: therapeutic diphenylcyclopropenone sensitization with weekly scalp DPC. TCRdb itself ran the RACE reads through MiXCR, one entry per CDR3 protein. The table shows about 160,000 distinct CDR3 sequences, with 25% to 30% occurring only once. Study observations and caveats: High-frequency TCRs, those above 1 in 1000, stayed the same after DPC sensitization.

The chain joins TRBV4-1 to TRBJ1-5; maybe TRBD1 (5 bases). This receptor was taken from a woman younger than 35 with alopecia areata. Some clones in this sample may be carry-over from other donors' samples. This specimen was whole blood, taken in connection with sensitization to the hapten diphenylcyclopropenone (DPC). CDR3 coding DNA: TGCGCCAGCAGCCAAGGACAGTCCAATCAGCCCCAGCATTTT. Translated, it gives CASSQGQSNQPQHF.